This note documents a single T cell receptor beta chain sequence. The data derive from a study of blood T cell repertoires in COVID-19. Using immunoSEQ multiplex PCR, the repertoire was profiled, and TCRdb retains in-frame clones only, with some absent. Of approximately 150,000 clones in the sample, roughly four fifths were seen once. CDR3 size: 12 residues. Trimming took 6 bases from V and 1 from J; bases not matched to a gene: 0. Germline values: CDR1 MNHEY, CDR2 SVGAGI. The genes are TRBV6-5 and TRBJ2-7, with 7 bases fitting TRBD1. This clonotype was sampled from a man between 60 and 75 years old with active or convalescent COVID-19. Sequenced sample: peripheral blood. The CDR3 bases are TGTGCCAGCAGGACAGGGTCCTACGAGCAGTACTTC. Its protein product is CASRTGSYEQYF.